This T cell receptor (beta chain) was retrieved from a study of cytomegalovirus exposure and HLA in healthy donors. Details on this clone: The antigen remains unidentified.

Germline lookup yields CDR1 LNHDA and CDR2 SQIVND (reference sequence). Trimming took 3 bases from V and 0 from J, leaving 12 bases between them. The CDR3 covers 16 residues. General observations from the study: In a later analysis, TCR beta V- and J-gene trimming showed a link to a missense DCLRE1C variant. TCR beta chains numbering more than 150 were designated cytomegalovirus-associated. In a later analysis, HLA-associated TCR beta chains were more clonally expanded than equally common others.

The PCR employed 60 Vbeta primers together with 13 Jbeta primers. Clones were read by immunoSEQ multiplex PCR, and TCRdb kept only the in-frame ones, dropping some. The table includes around 130,000 clones, roughly 84% detected once. Specimen: PBMCs. The chain couples TRBV19 to TRBJ1-5; a weak D match, TRBD1 (6 bases). The receptor comes from a young woman in good health and CMV-seropositive. The CDR3 is CASSIGSGVSNQPQHF. In DNA form, the CDR3 reads TGTGCCAGTAGTATTGGATCAGGGGTTAGCAATCAGCCCCAGCATTTT.